This T cell receptor beta chain was captured in a study of blood T cell repertoires in COVID-19. Whole-study context: The origin of the acute and convalescent COVID-19 samples was the United States, Italy and Spain. Sources were T cells, B-cell-depleted T cells, or PBMCs; the material itself was cDNA or gDNA.

Germline V gene sequence: CDR1 SGHAT, CDR2 FQNNGV. The CDR3 has 16 residues. V lost 5 bases, J lost 6 bases, and 10 bases stayed unmatched. Libraries were prepared by immunoSEQ multiplex PCR; TCRdb keeps only in-frame clonotypes and omits some of them. Seen here are about 260,000 clones, roughly 85% observed once, and the top ten hold 13%. The chain couples TRBV11-2 to TRBJ2-3, with 11 bases aligning to TRBD2. The material sequenced was peripheral blood. The TCR was taken from a human donor in a cohort sampled during active COVID-19. CDR3 loop: CASSHWGTSGSDTQYF. CDR3 DNA: TGTGCCAGCAGCCACTGGGGTACTAGCGGGAGTGATACGCAGTATTTT.